Following are 9 T cell receptor beta chains from one sample sequenced in a study of blood T cell repertoires in COVID-19 (dated by TCRdb to 2019 to 2021). The library was produced with the immunoSEQ multiplex PCR assay. TCRdb took this table from immuneACCESS and kept in-frame rearrangements with V and J called. Such tables lack part of the clones; where checked against another copy, unresolved V genes explain under half of the gap, and the rest is unexplained. Within this sample are over 65,000 clones, with approximately 78% of them counted one time only. The top ten clones comprise around a tenth of the sample. Specimen: peripheral blood. The origin of the receptors is a human donor in a cohort sampled during active COVID-19.

The V gene is TRBV4-2, the J gene TRBJ1-2; the D gene is possibly TRBD1 (5 bases). V was trimmed by 0 bases and J by 6 bases, leaving 14 bases between them. The CDR3 contains 15 residues. Germline values: CDR1 LGHNA, CDR2 YNFKEQ. CDR3 in amino acids: CASSQDRNRQDGYTF. The CDR3 bases are TGTGCCAGCAGCCAAGATCGGAACAGGCAGGATGGCTACACCTTC.

CDR3 region: CASSSKQGGEKLFF. In DNA, the CDR3 is TGTGCCAGCAGTTCGAAACAGGGAGGGGAAAAACTGTTTTTT. The V call is TRBV5-6, the J call TRBJ1-4, with D perhaps TRBD1 (6 bases). V dropped 5 bases and J dropped 8 bases, with 16 bases sitting between them. The CDR3 is 14 amino acids. Germline CDR1 reads SGHDT; CDR2 reads YYEEEE.

V is TRBV19 and J is TRBJ2-7; D call uncertain. Germline CDR1 LNHDA, CDR2 SQIVND (reference sequence). The ends were cut back, 2 bases at V and 4 bases at J, with 12 bases in the middle. This CDR3 has 14 amino acids. CDR3 sequence: CASSITGSHYEQYF. CDR3 nucleotide sequence: TGTGCCAGTAGTATAACGGGTTCTCATTACGAGCAGTACTTC.

This clone showed up just a few times. The V gene is TRBV19, the J gene TRBJ1-2; 9 bases agree with TRBD1. V gave up 10 bases and J gave up 5 bases; unmatched junction bases: 14. The CDR3 has 15 residues. CDR1 is LNHDA and CDR2 is SQIVND in the germline V gene (reference sequence). The CDR3 DNA follows: TGTGCCACCAAAACGGGATGGGACAGGGCGTATGGCTACACCTTC. Encoded protein: CATKTGWDRAYGYTF.

The CDR3: CASSKGPPSGRAGTGELFF. Here the CDR3 DNA reads TGTGCCAGCAGCAAAGGGCCGCCTAGCGGGAGGGCCGGGACCGGGGAGCTGTTTTTT. The chain uses TRBV21-1 and TRBJ2-2; TRBD2 is the table's D call, not checked against the DNA. TRBV21-1 represents a pseudogene. This CDR3 is built from 19 residues.

The V call is TRBV11-2, the J call TRBJ1-1; 7 nucleotides agree with TRBD1. J lost 6 bases, V lost 4 bases, and 11 bases had no gene match. The CDR3 totals 15 residues. Germline loops: CDR1 SGHAT, CDR2 FQNNGV. CDR3: CASSSRQGLNPEAFF. The CDR3 nucleotides read TGTGCCAGCAGCTCCCGACAGGGCCTCAACCCTGAAGCTTTCTTT.

This chain's CDR3 is CASSGGRVGETQYF. CDR3 bases: TGTGCCAGCAGCGGCGGCAGGGTCGGGGAGACCCAGTACTTC. The chain links TRBV7-2 to TRBJ2-5, with a weak D call TRBD1 (5 bases). Trimming took 5 bases from V and 5 from J, leaving 15 bases between them. The CDR3 contains 14 residues. Germline CDR1 and CDR2: SGHTA and FQGNSA.

The chain uses TRBV27 and TRBJ1-6, with TRBD1 matching over 10 bases. The CDR3 extends over 13 amino acids. Germline lookup yields CDR1 MNHEY and CDR2 SMNVEV (reference sequence). V lost 9 bases to trimming and J lost 9 bases; unmatched junction nucleotides: 5. The CDR3 DNA reads as TGTGCCAGTGGGGACAGGGGAATTTCACCCCTCCACTTT. Its protein product is CASGDRGISPLHF.

The chain joins TRBV27 to TRBJ2-7; D remains ambiguous. The CDR3 runs to 13 residues. V was trimmed by 4 bases and J by 6 bases, leaving 13 bases between them. Germline V gene lookup returns CDR1 MNHEY and CDR2 SMNVEV (reference sequence). The CDR3 protein is CASSSSSPGEQYF. The CDR3 DNA reads TGTGCCAGCAGTTCCTCCTCCCCCGGCGAGCAGTACTTC.